This entry features one T cell receptor beta chain sequence. Profiled with immunoSEQ multiplex PCR; TCRdb holds only in-frame clones, not every one. The table shows some 350,000 clones, with around nine tenths occurring only once. This sample was taken from a study of blood T cell repertoires in COVID-19. Trimming took 3 bases from V and 7 from J; bases not matched to a gene: 2. The CDR3 is 11 residues long. Germline CDR1 is DFQATT and CDR2 is SNEGSKA (reference sequence). The chain combines TRBV20-1 with TRBJ1-1; 7 positions agree with TRBD1. The sequence was obtained from a woman in her 70s with COVID-19, enrolled during active disease. The sample was peripheral blood. CDR3 in DNA: TGCAGTGCTAGGAGGGACAGTGAAGCTTTCTTT. It specifies CSARRDSEAFF.